Presented here are 14 T cell receptor beta chains from one specimen sequenced in a study of T cells in Graves' hyperthyroidism and ophthalmopathy. Amplification of TCR beta CDR3 regions was performed using RNA transcripts as template. RT-PCR in the first round (using the HTBI primer set) targeted the TCR CDR3. MiXCR, applied by TCRdb to the multiplex PCR reads, yields one record per CDR3 protein. The sample yields hundreds of thousands of distinct CDR3 sequences, 46% seen once. Specimen: peripheral blood or thyroid tissue (not recorded which). All receptors come from a woman aged 18-35 years with Graves' hyperthyroidism.

The chain recombines TRBV19 with TRBJ1-5; TRBD1 agrees at 7 bases. Germline loops: CDR1 LNHDA, CDR2 SQIVND (reference sequence). This CDR3 region has 15 residues. V gave up 7 bases and J gave up 7 bases; unmatched junction bases: 13. The chain's CDR3 is CASTPFVEGAQPQHF. The CDR3 region has the DNA TGTGCCAGTACCCCCTTTGTAGAGGGGGCGCAGCCCCAGCATTTT.

This clonotype has only a few counts. The chain uses TRBV19 and TRBJ2-7; TRBD1 matches at 8 bases. CDR3 size: 14 residues. J gave up 3 bases and V 6 bases, and 7 bases lay outside the gene matches. Looked up from germline, CDR1 is LNHDA and CDR2 is SQIVND (reference sequence). The DNA of the CDR3 is TGTGCCAGTAGCTCCGGGACAGGCCTCTACGAGCAGTACTTC. Its protein product is CASSSGTGLYEQYF.

This chain links TRBV5-1 with TRBJ1-6, with D unresolved. Germline V gene data show CDR1 as SGHRS and CDR2 as YFSETQ. The CDR3 has 18 amino acids. Trimming cost V 4 bases and J 7 bases, with 24 bases left between them. The CDR3 sequence: CASSLGTGEQVVNSPLHF. CDR3 coding DNA: TGCGCCAGCAGCCTTGGAACCGGGGAGCAGGTAGTGAATTCACCCCTCCACTTT.

Ten or more counts support this clonotype. The chain couples TRBV2 to TRBJ1-5, with 10 positions matching TRBD1. Per the germline V gene, CDR1 is SNHLY and CDR2 is FYNNEI. V shed 5 bases and J 8 bases; nucleotides not matched to a gene: 6. The CDR3 totals 14 residues. CDR3 sequence reads: CASSTGQGFKPQHF. The CDR3 region has the DNA TGTGCCAGCAGTACGGGACAGGGGTTTAAGCCCCAGCATTTT.

The chain has TRBV20-1 and TRBJ1-1; D is unclear. CDR3 length equals 13 residues. Germline lookup yields CDR1 DFQATT and CDR2 SNEGSKA (reference sequence). V lost 0 bases and J 0 bases, leaving 5 bases between the germline ends. CDR3 sequence (DNA): TGCAGTGCTAGAGATAAACTGAACACTGAAGCTTTCTTT. Residues: CSARDKLNTEAFF.

This clonotype was recorded at least ten times. The CDR3 sequence: CSVEAGMAYEQYF. DNA for the CDR3: TGCAGCGTTGAGGCAGGGATGGCCTACGAGCAGTACTTC. This chain uses TRBV29-1 with TRBJ2-7, with a tentative D call TRBD1 (5 bases). Trimming stripped 3 bases from V and 2 bases from J, with 11 bases between. The CDR3 totals 13 residues. Germline-derived CDR1 and CDR2 are SQVTM and ANQGSEA.

This clonotype was seen at least ten times. The chain combines TRBV2 with TRBJ1-6, with D unclear. CDR3 length: 14 amino acids. The V end lost 6 bases, the J end lost 6 bases, and 12 bases lay between the germline ends. The germline CDR1 and CDR2 sequences are SNHLY and FYNNEI. CDR3 sequence reads: CASSLGEVNSPLHF. In DNA, the CDR3 is TGTGCCAGCAGCCTCGGCGAAGTTAATTCACCCCTCCACTTT.

This sequence joins TRBV7-9 and TRBJ1-2; D may be TRBD1 (6 bases). This CDR3 is 16 amino acids long. The V end was cut by 4 bases, the J end by 6 bases, with 21 bases between. Germline loops: CDR1 SEHNR, CDR2 FQNEAQ (reference sequence). For the CDR3, the DNA is TGTGCCAGCAGCTACGTCGCGCGGGGGGCGAGAAATGGCTACACCTTC. Translated, it gives CASSYVARGARNGYTF.

This clonotype was seen a few times. This rearrangement joins TRBV7-9 to TRBJ2-5; TRBD2 is a possible D gene (6 bases). Trimming shortened V by 1 base and J by 0 bases, and 9 bases separated the two germline ends. The V gene's germline CDR1 is SEHNR and CDR2 FQNEAQ (reference sequence). The CDR3 has 15 amino acids. CDR3: CASSLDGSYQETQYF. Written as DNA, the CDR3 is TGTGCCAGCAGCTTAGACGGGAGCTACCAAGAGACCCAGTACTTC.

This clonotype occurred a few times. The V gene is TRBV7-9, the J gene TRBJ2-7; 8 nucleotides match TRBD1. Trimming took 5 bases from V and 3 from J; bases not matched to a gene: 9. CDR3 length: 15 amino acids. CDR1 is SEHNR and CDR2 is FQNEAQ in the germline V gene (reference sequence). The CDR3 is CASSTTWTGNYEQYF. The CDR3 nucleotides read TGTGCCAGCAGCACGACCTGGACAGGGAACTACGAGCAGTACTTC.

The J gene is TRBJ1-2, the V gene TRBV9; 7 nucleotides line up with TRBD1. The CDR3 totals 12 residues. The V segment lost 4 bases and the J segment 13 bases; nucleotides outside the gene matches: 10. Looked up from germline, CDR1 is SGDLS and CDR2 is YYNGEE. The CDR3 DNA reads as TGTGCCAGCAGCCAGAGGAACAGGGGTGGCACCTTC. This codes for CASSQRNRGGTF. Complete variable domain (other parts from reference TRBV9 and TRBJ1-2): DSGVTQTPKHLITATGQRVTLRCSPRSGDLSVYWYQQSLDQGLQFLIQYYNGEERAKGNILERFSAQQFPDLHSELNLSSLELGDSALYFCASSQRNRGGTFGSGTRLTVV.

The V and J genes are TRBV25-1 and TRBJ1-2, with D hard to call. V lost 7 bases to trimming and J lost 8 bases, with 23 bases between them. CDR1 is MGHDK and CDR2 is SYGVNS in the germline V gene. CDR3 length: 15 amino acids. CDR3 in DNA: TGTGCCAGCACCTCTCTAACCCGGGCAGGCGGGGGCTACACCTTC. Translation gives CASTSLTRAGGGYTF.

The table lists this clonotype with a few counts. This chain joins TRBV11-2 and TRBJ1-1; D possibly corresponds to TRBD1 (6 bases). The CDR3 is 15 residues long. Germline CDR1 SGHAT, CDR2 FQNNGV. V lost 4 bases to trimming and J lost 1 base, with 13 bases between them. CDR3 DNA: TGTGCCAGCAGCTGGGGACAAGGGCGGAACACTGAAGCTTTCTTT. Translation gives CASSWGQGRNTEAFF.

This clonotype was counted only a few times. The V gene is TRBV20-1, the J gene TRBJ2-7; 13 bases line up with TRBD2. Germline lookup yields CDR1 DFQATT and CDR2 SNEGSKA (reference sequence). The CDR3 totals 16 residues. V trimming: 6 bases; J trimming: 1 base; junction bases outside the gene matches: 9. CDR3 nucleotides: TGCAGTGCAGGACTAGCGGGAGTGAACCTATCCTACGAGCAGTACTTC. It specifies CSAGLAGVNLSYEQYF.